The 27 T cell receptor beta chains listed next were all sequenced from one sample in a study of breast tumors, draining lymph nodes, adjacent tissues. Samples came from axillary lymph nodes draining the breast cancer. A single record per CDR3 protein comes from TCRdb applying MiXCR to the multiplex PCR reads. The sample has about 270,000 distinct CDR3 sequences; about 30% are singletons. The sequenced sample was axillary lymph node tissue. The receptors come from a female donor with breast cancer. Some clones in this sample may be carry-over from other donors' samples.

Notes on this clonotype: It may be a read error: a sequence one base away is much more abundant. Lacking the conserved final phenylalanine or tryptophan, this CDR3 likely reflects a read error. This CDR3 is CASSQPGSGNTIYL. The CDR3 DNA reads TGTGCCAGCAGCCAACCAGGCTCTGGAAACACCATATATTTG. The J gene is TRBJ1-3, the V gene TRBV13; D is unclear. V lost 5 bases, J lost 0 bases, and 8 bases lay in between. The CDR3 runs 14 residues. The germline CDR1 and CDR2 sequences are PRHDT and FYEKMQ (reference sequence).

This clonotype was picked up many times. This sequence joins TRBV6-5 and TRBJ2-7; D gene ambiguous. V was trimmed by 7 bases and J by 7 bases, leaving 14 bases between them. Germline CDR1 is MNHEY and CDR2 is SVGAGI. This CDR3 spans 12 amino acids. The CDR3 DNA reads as TGTGCCAGCAAAGGGCTGCTCCCGGAGCAGTACTTC. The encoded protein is CASKGLLPEQYF.

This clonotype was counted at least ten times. CDR3 protein: CAAAAELGARQETQYF. The DNA of the CDR3 is TGTGCCGCGGCTGCCGAACTAGGGGCGAGACAAGAGACCCAGTACTTC. V usage is TRBV10-3 and J usage is TRBJ2-5; the D call may be TRBD1 or TRBD2 (5 bases each). CDR3 length: 16 amino acids. CDR1 is ENHRY, CDR2 SYGVKD, per germline. Trimming cost V 11 bases and J 2 bases, with 24 bases left between them.

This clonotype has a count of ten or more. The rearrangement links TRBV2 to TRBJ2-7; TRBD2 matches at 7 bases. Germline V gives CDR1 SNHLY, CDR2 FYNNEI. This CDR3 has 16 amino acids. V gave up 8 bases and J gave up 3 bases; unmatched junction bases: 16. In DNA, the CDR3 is TGTGCCAGCTGGGGAACCCGAGGGACTATAGACTACGAGCAGTACTTC. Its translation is CASWGTRGTIDYEQYF.

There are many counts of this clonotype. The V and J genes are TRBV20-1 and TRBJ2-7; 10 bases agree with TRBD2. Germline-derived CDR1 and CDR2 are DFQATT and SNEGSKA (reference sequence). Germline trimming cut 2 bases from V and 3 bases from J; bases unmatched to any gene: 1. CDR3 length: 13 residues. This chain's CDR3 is CSARLAGDYEQYF. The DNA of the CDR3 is TGCAGTGCTAGACTAGCGGGAGACTACGAGCAGTACTTC.

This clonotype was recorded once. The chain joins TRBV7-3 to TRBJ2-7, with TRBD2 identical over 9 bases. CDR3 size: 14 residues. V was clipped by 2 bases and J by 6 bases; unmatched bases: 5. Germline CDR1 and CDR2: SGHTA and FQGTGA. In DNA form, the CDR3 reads TGTGCCAGCAGCTTAGTTAGCGGGAGACCCGAGCAGTACTTC. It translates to CASSLVSGRPEQYF.

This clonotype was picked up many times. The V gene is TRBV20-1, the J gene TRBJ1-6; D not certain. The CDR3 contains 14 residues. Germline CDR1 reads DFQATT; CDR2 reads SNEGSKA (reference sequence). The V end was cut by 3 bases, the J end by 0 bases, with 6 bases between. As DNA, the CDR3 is TGCAGTGCTAGTGAGAGCTCCTATAATTCACCCCTCCACTTT. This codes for CSASESSYNSPLHF.

DNA of the CDR3: TGTGCCAGCAGTGAGGGGAGCGGAAACCAAGAGACCCAGTACTTC. Translation: CASSEGSGNQETQYF. This chain uses TRBV2 with TRBJ2-5; D possibly corresponds to TRBD2 (5 bases). The CDR3 contains 15 residues. The germline gives CDR1 SNHLY, CDR2 FYNNEI. The V and J ends lost 3 bases and 0 bases respectively, with 11 bases between them.

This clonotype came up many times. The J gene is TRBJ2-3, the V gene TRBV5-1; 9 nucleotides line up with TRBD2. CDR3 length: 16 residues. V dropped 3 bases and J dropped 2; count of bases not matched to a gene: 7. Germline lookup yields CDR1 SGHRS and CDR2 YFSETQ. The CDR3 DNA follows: TGCGCCAGCAGCTCCCGACGGACTAGCGACACAGATACGCAGTATTTT. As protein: CASSSRRTSDTDTQYF.

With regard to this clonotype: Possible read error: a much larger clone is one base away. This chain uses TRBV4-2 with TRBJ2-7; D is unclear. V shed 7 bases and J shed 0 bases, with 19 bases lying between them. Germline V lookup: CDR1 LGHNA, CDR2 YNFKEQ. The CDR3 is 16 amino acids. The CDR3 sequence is CASTPMPGSNSYEQYF. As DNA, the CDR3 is TGTGCCAGCACCCCGATGCCGGGTTCTAACTCCTACGAGCAGTACTTC.

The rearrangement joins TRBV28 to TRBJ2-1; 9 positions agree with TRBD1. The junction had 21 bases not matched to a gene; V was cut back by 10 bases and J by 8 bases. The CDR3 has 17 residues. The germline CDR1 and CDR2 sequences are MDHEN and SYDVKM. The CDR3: CATHRNTGQGGRDEQFF. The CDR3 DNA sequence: TGTGCCACACACAGAAACACGGGACAGGGCGGTAGAGATGAGCAGTTCTTC.

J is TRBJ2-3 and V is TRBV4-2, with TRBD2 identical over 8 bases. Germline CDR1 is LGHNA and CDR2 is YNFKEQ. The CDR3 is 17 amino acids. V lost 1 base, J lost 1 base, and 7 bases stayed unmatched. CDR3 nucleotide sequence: TGTGCCAGCAGCCAAGGAGAAGCGGGAGCCGGCACAGATACGCAGTATTTT. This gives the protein CASSQGEAGAGTDTQYF.

CDR3 protein: CAIQTGRETQYF. DNA of the CDR3: TGTGCTATTCAGACAGGGAGGGAGACCCAGTACTTC. The chain carries TRBV5-4 and TRBJ2-5; tentatively, D is TRBD1 (7 bases). Germline V gene lookup returns CDR1 SGHNT and CDR2 YYREEE (reference sequence). This CDR3 contains 12 residues.

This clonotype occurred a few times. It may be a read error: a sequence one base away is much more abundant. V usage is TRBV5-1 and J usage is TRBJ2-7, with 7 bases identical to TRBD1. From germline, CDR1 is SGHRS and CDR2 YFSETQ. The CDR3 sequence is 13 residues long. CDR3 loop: CASTQTGYDDQYF. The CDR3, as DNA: TGCGCCAGTACCCAGACAGGGTACGACGACCAGTACTTC. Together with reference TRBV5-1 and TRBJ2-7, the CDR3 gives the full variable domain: KAGVTQTPRYLIKTRGQQVTLSCSPISGHRSVSWYQQTPGQGLQFLFEYFSETQRNKGNFPGRFSGRQFSNSRSEMNVSTLELGDSALYLCASTQTGYDDQYFGPGTRLTVT.

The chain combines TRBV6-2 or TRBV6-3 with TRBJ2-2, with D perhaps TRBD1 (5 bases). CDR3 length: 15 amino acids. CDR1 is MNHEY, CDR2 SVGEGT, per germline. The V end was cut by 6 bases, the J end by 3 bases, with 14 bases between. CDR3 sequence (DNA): TGTGCCAGCAGGCCCCCAGGGTCTGACACCGGGGAGCTGTTTTTT. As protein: CASRPPGSDTGELFF.

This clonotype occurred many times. The CDR3 DNA is TGCGCCAGCAGCTACCAGCCAACGACTAGCGGGAGGGCTATAAATGAGCAGTTCTTC. This encodes CASSYQPTTSGRAINEQFF. The V call is TRBV5-1, the J call TRBJ2-1, with 14 bases that match TRBD2. Germline V CDR1 and CDR2: SGHRS, YFSETQ. V lost 3 bases, J lost 7 bases, and 15 bases stayed unmatched. This CDR3 region has 19 residues.

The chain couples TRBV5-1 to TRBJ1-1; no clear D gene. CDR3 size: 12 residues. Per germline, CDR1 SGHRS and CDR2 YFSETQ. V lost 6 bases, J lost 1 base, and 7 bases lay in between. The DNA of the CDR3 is TGCGCCAGCACCCTCGGGAACACTGAAGCTTTCTTT. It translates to CASTLGNTEAFF.

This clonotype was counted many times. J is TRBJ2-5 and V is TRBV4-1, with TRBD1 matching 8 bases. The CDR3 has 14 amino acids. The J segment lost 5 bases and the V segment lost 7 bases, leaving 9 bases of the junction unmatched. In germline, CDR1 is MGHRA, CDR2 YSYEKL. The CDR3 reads CASNPGTGGETQYF. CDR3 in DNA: TGCGCCAGCAACCCTGGAACAGGGGGTGAGACCCAGTACTTC.

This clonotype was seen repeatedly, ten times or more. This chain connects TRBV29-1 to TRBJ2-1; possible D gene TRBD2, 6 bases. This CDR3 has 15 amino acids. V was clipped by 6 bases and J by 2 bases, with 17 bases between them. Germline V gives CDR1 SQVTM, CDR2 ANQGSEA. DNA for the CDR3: TGCAGCGTAGAGGGCGGGATTATGACCTACAATGAGCAGTTCTTC. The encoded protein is CSVEGGIMTYNEQFF.

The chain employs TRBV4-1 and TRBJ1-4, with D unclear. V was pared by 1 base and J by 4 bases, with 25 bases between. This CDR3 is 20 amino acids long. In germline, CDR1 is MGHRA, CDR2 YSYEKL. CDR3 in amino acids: CASSQGVRRNFLLFNEKLFF. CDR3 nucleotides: TGCGCCAGCAGCCAAGGTGTGCGCAGGAACTTTCTCCTATTTAATGAAAAACTGTTTTTT.

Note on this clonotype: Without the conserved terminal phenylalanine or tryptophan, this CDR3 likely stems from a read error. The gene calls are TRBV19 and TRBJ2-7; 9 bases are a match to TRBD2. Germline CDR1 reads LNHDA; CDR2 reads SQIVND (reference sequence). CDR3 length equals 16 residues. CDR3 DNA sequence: TGTGCCGGTAGTATGCGGGGGGGGGCCATCTCCTACGAGCAGTACTCC. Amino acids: CAGSMRGGAISYEQYS.

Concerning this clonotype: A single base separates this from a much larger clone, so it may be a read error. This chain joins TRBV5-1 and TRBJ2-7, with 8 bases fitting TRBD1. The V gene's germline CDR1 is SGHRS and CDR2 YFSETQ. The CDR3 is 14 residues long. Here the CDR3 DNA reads TGCGCCGGCAGGCCGACCACAGGGGGCTACGAGCAGTACTTC. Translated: CAGRPTTGGYEQYF.

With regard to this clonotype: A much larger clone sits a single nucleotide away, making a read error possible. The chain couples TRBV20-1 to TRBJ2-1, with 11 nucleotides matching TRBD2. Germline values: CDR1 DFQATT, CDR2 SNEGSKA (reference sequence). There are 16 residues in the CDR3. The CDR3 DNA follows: TGCAGTGCTAGTCCCCTACTAGCGGGAGTCTACAGTGAGCAGTTCTTC. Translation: CSASPLLAGVYSEQFF.

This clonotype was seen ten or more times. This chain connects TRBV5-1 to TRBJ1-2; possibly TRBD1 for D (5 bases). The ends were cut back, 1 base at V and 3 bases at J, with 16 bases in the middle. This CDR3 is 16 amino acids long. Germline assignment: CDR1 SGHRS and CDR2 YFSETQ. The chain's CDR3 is CASSLRGQGGDYGYTF. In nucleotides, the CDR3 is TGCGCCAGCAGCTTGCGGGGCCAGGGCGGGGACTATGGCTACACCTTC. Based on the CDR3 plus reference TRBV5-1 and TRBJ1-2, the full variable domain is KAGVTQTPRYLIKTRGQQVTLSCSPISGHRSVSWYQQTPGQGLQFLFEYFSETQRNKGNFPGRFSGRQFSNSRSEMNVSTLELGDSALYLCASSLRGQGGDYGYTFGSGTRLTVV.

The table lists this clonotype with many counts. Written as DNA, the CDR3 is TGTGCCAGCAGCTTAGGGGGAGATTCTAATGAAAAACTGTTTTTT. Translation: CASSLGGDSNEKLFF. The rearrangement joins TRBV11-3 to TRBJ1-4; D uncertain. This CDR3 contains 15 residues. Deletions cut 1 base from V and 3 bases from J, with 9 bases between. Germline assignment: CDR1 SGHNT and CDR2 YENEEA.

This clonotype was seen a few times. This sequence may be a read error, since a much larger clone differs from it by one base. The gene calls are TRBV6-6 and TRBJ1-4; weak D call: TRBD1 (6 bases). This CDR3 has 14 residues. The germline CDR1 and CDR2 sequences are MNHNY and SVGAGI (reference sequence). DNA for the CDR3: TGTGCCAGCAGTTCCGGGACATTCAATGAAAAACTGCTTTTT. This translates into CASSSGTFNEKLLF.

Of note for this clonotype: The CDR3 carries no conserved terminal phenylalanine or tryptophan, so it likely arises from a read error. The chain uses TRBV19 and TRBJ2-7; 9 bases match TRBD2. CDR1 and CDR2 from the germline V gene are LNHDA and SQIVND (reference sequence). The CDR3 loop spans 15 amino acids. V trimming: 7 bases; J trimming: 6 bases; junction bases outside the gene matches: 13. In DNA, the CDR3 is TGTGCCAGTAACGAGGCTAGCGGGACTCTGAGCGAGCAGTACCTC. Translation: CASNEASGTLSEQYL.